The clone carrying this T cell receptor beta chain was counted a single time. The sample is drawn from a study of CD8 T cells in Susac syndrome. Random hexamers were used to reverse transcribe the RNA input (about 0.5 to 1 ug). immunoSEQ multiplex PCR amplified TCR beta CDR3 across 54 Vbeta, 13 Jbeta. TCRdb used MiXCR to reprocess the immunoSEQ multiplex PCR reads, holding one entry per CDR3 protein. Here the sample spans about 300,000 distinct CDR3 sequences, roughly 90% being singletons. This CDR3 spans 13 amino acids. V was shortened by 5 bases and J by 5 bases, with 13 bases between the two germline ends.

J is TRBJ2-7 and V is TRBV12-3 or TRBV12-4; D call uncertain. The source material was CD8+ T cells from PBMCs. This clonotype originated in a human donor with multiple sclerosis. CDR3 DNA: TGTGCCAGCAGTCCCCGAACTTACCACGAGCAGTACTTC. It encodes CASSPRTYHEQYF.